This T cell receptor beta chain was obtained from a study of blood T cell repertoires in COVID-19. This CDR3 has 14 amino acids. Between the trimmed V and J ends, which lost 6 bases and 5 bases, there was a span of 15 bases. CDR1 is SGHRS and CDR2 is YFSETQ in the germline V gene. Sequencing was performed with immunoSEQ multiplex PCR; in TCRdb, only in-frame clones are kept and a portion is missing. Of about 26,000 clones listed, approximately 87% are singletons. Source material: peripheral blood. This chain joins TRBV5-1 and TRBJ2-1; possible D gene TRBD2, 6 bases. The sequence came from a human donor in a cohort sampled during active COVID-19. The CDR3 DNA reads as TGCGCCAGCAAGAAGGCGGGGTTGGACAATGAGCAGTTCTTC. This codes for CASKKAGLDNEQFF.